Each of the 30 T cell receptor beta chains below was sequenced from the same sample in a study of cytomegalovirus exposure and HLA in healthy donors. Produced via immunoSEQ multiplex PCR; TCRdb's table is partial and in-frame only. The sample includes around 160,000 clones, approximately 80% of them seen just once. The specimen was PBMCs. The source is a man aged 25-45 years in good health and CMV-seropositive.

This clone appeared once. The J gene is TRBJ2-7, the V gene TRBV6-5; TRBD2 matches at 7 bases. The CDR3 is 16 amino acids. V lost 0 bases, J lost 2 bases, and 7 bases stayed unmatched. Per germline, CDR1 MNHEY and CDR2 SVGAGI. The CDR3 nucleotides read TGTGCCAGCAGTTACTCGGGGGGGGAGCGGGCCTACGAGCAGTACTTC. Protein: CASSYSGGERAYEQYF.

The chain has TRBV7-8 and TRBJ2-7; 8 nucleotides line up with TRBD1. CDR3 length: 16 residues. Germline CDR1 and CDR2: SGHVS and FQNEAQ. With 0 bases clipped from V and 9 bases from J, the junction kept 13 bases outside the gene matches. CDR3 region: CASSLARTGRLDWQYF. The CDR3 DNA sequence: TGTGCCAGCAGCTTAGCCCGGACAGGGAGGTTGGACTGGCAGTACTTC.

In nucleotides, the CDR3 is TGTGCCAGCAGCTTCGTCAGGGACACTGAAGCTTTCTTT. This encodes CASSFVRDTEAFF. The V gene is TRBV11-3, the J gene TRBJ1-1; tentatively, D is TRBD1 (5 bases). CDR3 length: 13 amino acids. V gave up 3 bases and J gave up 3 bases, with 8 bases separating them. Germline assignment: CDR1 SGHNT and CDR2 YENEEA.

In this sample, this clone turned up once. CDR3 loop: CASSSLLEQYF. In nucleotides, the CDR3 is TGTGCCAGCAGCTCCCTCCTCGAGCAGTACTTC. This chain uses TRBV7-9 with TRBJ2-7; the D is unclear. Germline values: CDR1 SEHNR, CDR2 FQNEAQ (reference sequence). CDR3 size: 11 residues. Trimming removed 4 bases at V and 6 bases at J, with 7 bases between.

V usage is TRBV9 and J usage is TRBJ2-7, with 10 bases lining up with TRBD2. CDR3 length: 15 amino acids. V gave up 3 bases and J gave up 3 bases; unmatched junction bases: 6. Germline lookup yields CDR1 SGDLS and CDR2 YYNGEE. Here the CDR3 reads CASSEASGGDYEQYF. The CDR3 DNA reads TGTGCCAGCAGCGAAGCAAGCGGGGGGGACTACGAGCAGTACTTC.

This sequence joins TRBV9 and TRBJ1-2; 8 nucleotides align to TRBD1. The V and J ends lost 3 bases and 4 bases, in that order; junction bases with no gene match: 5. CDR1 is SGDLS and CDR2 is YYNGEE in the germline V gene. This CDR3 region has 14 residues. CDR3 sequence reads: CASSATGGSYGYTF. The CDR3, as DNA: TGTGCCAGCAGCGCCACAGGGGGTTCCTATGGCTACACCTTC.

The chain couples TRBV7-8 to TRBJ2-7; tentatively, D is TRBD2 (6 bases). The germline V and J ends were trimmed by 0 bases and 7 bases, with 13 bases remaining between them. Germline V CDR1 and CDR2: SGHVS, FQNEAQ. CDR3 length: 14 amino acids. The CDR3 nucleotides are TGTGCCAGCAGCTTAGCGCCTGTGGAGGGTGAGCAGTACTTC. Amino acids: CASSLAPVEGEQYF. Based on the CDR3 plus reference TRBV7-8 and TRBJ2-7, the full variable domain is GAGVSQSPRYKVAKRGQDVALRCDPISGHVSLFWYQQALGQGPEFLTYFQNEAQLDKSGLPSDRFFAERPEGSVSTLKIQRTQQEDSAVYLCASSLAPVEGEQYFGPGTRLTVT.

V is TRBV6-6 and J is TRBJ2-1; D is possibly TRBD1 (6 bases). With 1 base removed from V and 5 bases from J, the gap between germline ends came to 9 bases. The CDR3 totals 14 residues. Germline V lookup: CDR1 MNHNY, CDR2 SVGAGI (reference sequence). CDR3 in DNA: TGTGCCAGCAGTTACTTGGACAGCCACAATGAGCAGTTCTTC. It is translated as CASSYLDSHNEQFF.

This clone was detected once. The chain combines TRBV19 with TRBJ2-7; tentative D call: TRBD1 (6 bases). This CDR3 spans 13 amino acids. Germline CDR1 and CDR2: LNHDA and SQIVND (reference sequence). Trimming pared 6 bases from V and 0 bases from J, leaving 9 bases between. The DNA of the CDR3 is TGTGCCAGTAGCCGGACAGTCTCCTACGAGCAGTACTTC. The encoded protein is CASSRTVSYEQYF.

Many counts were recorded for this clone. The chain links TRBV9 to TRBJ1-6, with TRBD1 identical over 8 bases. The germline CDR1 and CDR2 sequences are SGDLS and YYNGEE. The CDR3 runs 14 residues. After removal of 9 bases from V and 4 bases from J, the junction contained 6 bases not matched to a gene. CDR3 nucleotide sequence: TGTGCCACTTCACAGGGGGGTTATAATTCACCCCTCCACTTT. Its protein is CATSQGGYNSPLHF.

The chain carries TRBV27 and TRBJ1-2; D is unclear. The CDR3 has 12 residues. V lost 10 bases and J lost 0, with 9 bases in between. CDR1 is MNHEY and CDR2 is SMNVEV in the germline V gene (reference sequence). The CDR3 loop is CATAGTNYGYTF. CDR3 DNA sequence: TGTGCCACCGCGGGGACTAACTATGGCTACACCTTC.

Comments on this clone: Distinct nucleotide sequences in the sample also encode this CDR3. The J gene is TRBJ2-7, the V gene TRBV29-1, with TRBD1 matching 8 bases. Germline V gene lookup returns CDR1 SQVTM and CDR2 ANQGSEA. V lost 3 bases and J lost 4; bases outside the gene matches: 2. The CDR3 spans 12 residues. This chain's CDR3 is CSVETGDYEQYF. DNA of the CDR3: TGCAGCGTTGAGACAGGGGATTACGAGCAGTACTTC.

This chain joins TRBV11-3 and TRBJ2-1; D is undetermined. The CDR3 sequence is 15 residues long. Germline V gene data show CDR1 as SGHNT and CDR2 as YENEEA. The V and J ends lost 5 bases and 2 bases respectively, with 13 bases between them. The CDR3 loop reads CASSPREVAYNEQFF. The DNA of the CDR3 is TGTGCCAGCAGCCCCCGAGAGGTAGCCTACAATGAGCAGTTCTTC.

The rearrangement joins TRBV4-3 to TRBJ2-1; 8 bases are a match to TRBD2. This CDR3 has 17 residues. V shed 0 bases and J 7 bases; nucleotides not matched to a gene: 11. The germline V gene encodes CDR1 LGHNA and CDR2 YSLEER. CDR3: CASSQDLNGGAWNEQFF. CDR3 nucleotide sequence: TGCGCCAGCAGCCAAGATTTGAACGGGGGGGCTTGGAATGAGCAGTTCTTC.

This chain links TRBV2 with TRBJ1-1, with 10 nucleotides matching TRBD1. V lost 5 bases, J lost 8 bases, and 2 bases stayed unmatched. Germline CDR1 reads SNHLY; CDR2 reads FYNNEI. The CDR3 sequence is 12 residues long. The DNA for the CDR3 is TGTGCCAGCAGTTTGGACAGGGGGGAAGCTTTCTTT. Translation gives CASSLDRGEAFF. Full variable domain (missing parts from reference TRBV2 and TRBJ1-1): EPEVTQTPSHQVTQMGQEVILRCVPISNHLYFYWYRQILGQKVEFLVSFYNNEISEKSEIFDDQFSVERPDGSNFTLKIRSTKLEDSAMYFCASSLDRGEAFFGQGTRLTVV.

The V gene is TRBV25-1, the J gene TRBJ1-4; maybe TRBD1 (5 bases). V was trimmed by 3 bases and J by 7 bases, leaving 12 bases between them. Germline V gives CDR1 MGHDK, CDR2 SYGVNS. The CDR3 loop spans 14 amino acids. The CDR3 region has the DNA TGTGCCAGCAGTGATGGCAGGGAGGCTGAAAAACTGTTTTTT. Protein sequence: CASSDGREAEKLFF.

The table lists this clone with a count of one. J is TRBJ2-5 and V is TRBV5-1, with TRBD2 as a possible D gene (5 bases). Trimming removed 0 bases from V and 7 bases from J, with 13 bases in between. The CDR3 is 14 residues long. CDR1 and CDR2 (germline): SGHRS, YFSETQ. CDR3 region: CASSLGSGGGTQYF. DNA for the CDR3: TGCGCCAGCAGCTTGGGGTCTGGCGGAGGGACCCAGTACTTC. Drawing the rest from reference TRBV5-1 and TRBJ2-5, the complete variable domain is KAGVTQTPRYLIKTRGQQVTLSCSPISGHRSVSWYQQTPGQGLQFLFEYFSETQRNKGNFPGRFSGRQFSNSRSEMNVSTLELGDSALYLCASSLGSGGGTQYFGPGTRLLVL.

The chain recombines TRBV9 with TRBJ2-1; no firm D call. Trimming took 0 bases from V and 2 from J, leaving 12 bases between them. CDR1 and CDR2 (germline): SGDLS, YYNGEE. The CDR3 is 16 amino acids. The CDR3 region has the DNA TGTGCCAGCAGCGTAGCTCCCCGCTCAGCCTACAATGAGCAGTTCTTC. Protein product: CASSVAPRSAYNEQFF.

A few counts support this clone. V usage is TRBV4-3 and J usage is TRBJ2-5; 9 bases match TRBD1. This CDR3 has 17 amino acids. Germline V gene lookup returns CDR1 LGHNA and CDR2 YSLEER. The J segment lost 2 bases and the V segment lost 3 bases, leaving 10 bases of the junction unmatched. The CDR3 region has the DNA TGCGCCAGCAGCCAGGACAGGGGTGGGGACCGACAAGAGACCCAGTACTTC. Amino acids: CASSQDRGGDRQETQYF.

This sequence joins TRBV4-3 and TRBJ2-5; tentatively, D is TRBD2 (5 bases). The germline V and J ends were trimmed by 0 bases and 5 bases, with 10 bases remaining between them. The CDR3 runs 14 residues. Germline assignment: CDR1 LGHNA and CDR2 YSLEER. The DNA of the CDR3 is TGCGCCAGCAGCCAAGATCCGGGGTGGGAGACCCAGTACTTC. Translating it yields CASSQDPGWETQYF.

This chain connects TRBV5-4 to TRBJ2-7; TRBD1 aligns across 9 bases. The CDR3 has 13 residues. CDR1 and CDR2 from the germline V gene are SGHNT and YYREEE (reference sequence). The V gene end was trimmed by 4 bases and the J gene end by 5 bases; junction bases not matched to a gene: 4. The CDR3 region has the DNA TGTGCCAGCAGCAGGGACAGGGTCAACGAGCAGTACTTC. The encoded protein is CASSRDRVNEQYF.

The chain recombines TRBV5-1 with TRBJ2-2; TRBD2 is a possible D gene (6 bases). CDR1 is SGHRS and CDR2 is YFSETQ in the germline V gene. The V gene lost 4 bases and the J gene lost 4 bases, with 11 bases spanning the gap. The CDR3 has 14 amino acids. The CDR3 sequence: CASSRGTSTGELFF. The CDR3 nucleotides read TGCGCCAGCAGCCGGGGGACGTCCACCGGGGAGCTGTTTTTT.

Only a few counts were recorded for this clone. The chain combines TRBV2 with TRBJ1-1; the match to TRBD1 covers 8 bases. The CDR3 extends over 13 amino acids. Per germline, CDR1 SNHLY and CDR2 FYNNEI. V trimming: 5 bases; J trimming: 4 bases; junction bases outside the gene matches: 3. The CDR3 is CASSKTGGTEAFF. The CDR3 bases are TGTGCCAGCAGTAAAACAGGGGGCACTGAAGCTTTCTTT.

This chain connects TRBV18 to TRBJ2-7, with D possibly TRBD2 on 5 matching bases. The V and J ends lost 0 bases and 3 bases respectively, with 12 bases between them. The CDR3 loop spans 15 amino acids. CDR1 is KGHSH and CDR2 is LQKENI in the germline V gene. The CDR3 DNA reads TGTGCCAGCTCACCACCTAATAGCGAGGGCTACGAGCAGTACTTC. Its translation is CASSPPNSEGYEQYF.

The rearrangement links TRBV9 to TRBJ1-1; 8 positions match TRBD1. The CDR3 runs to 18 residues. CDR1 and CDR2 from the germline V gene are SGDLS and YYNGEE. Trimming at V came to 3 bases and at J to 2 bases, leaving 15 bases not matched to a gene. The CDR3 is CASSGRFSSGQVNTEAFF. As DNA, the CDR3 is TGTGCCAGCAGCGGCAGATTTTCTTCGGGACAGGTAAACACTGAAGCTTTCTTT.

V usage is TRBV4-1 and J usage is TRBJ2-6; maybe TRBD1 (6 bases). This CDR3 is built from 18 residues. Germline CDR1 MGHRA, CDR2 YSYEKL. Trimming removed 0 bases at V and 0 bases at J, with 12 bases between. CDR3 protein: CASSQEGTSSSGANVLTF. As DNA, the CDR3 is TGCGCCAGCAGCCAAGAGGGGACAAGCAGCTCTGGGGCCAACGTCCTGACTTTC.

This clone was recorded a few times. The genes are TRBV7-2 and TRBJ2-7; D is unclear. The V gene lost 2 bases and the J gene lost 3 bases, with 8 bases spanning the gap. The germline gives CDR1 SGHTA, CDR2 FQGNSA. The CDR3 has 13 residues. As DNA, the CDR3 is TGTGCCAGCAGCTTACCACAGATCTACGAGCAGTACTTC. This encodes CASSLPQIYEQYF.

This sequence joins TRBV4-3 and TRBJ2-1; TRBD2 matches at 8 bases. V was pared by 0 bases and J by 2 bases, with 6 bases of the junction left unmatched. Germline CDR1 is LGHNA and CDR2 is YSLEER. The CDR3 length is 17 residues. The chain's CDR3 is CASSQDRWRGAYNEQFF. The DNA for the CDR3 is TGCGCCAGCAGCCAAGATCGGTGGCGGGGGGCCTACAATGAGCAGTTCTTC.

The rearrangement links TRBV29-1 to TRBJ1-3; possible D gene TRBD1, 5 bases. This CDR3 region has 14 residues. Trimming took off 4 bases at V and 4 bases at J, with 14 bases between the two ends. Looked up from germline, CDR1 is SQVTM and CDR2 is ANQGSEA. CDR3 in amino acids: CSVGLGGTGNTIYF. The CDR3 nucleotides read TGCAGCGTTGGACTCGGGGGGACGGGAAACACCATATATTTT.

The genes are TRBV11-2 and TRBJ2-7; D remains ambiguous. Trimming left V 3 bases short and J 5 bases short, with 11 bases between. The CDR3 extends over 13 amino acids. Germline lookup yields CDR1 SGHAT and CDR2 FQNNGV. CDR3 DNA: TGTGCCAGCAGCTTTGTGGCGAGGAACGAGCAGTACTTC. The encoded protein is CASSFVARNEQYF.